Reported below is one T cell receptor beta chain. This sample was taken from a study of CD8+ T cells in alopecia areata. Germline assignment: CDR1 SGHNT and CDR2 YENEEA. This CDR3 is built from 15 residues. V was cut by 3 bases and J by 8 bases, with 16 bases left in between. Treatment defined: oral pan-JAK inhibitor, 5-10 mg twice daily. CD4+ and CD8+ T cells were sorted from PBMCs stained for CD3, CD4 and CD8. Extracted RNA was reverse transcribed into cDNA, the sequencing template. The repertoire was sequenced with immunoSEQ multiplex PCR; TCRdb's copy has only in-frame clones and lacks some. The data show approximately 210,000 clones, with under 80% seen just once and approximately 1.3% held by the top ten.

The TCR comes from a human donor with alopecia areata. This chain connects TRBV11-3 to TRBJ1-4, with D uncertain. Sequenced material: CD4+ T cells sorted from blood, taken around week 50, from a patient treated with tofacitinib. The CDR3 region is CASSFSDLTGEKLFF. The CDR3 DNA is TGTGCCAGCAGCTTCTCGGACCTCACTGGGGAAAAACTGTTTTTT.